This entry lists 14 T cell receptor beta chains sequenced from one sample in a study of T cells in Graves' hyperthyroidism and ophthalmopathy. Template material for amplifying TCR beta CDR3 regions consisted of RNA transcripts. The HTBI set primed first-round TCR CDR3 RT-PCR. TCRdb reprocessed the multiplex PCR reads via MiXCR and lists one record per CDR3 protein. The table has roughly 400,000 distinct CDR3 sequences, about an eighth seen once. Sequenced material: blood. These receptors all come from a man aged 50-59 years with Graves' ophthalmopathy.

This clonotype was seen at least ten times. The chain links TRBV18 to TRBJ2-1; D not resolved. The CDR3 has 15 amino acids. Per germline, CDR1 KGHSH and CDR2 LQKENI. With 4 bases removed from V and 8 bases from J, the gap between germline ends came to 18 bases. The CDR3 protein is CASSLRVVERDEQFF. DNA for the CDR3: TGTGCCAGCTCACTACGGGTGGTAGAGCGCGATGAGCAGTTCTTC.

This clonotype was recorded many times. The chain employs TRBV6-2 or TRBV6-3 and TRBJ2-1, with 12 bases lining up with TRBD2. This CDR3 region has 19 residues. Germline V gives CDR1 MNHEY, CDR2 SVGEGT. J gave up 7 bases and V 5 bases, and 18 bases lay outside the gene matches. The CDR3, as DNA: TGTGCCAGCAGTACCCAAACCATCCGACCTAGCGGGAGGGCTAATGAGCAGTTCTTC. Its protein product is CASSTQTIRPSGRANEQFF.

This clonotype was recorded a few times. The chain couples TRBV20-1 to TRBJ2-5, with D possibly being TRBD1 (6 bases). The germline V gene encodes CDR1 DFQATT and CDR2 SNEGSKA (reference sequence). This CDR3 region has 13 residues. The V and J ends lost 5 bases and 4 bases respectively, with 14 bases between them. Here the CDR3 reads CSAYEGGGETQYF. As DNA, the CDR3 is TGCAGTGCTTACGAAGGGGGTGGAGAGACCCAGTACTTC.

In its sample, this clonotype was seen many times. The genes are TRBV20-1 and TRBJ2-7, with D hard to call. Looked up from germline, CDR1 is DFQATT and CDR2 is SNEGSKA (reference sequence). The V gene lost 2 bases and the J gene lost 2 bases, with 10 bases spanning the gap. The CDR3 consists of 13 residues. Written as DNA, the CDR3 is TGCAGTGCTAGACCCAGTATCCCCTACGAGCAGTACTTC. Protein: CSARPSIPYEQYF.

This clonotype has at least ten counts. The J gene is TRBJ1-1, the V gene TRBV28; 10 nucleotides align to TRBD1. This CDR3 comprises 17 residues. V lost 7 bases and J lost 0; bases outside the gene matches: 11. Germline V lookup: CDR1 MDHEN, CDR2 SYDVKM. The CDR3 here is CASNPGTGERLNTEAFF. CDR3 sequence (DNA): TGTGCCAGCAACCCCGGGACAGGGGAGCGTCTGAACACTGAAGCTTTCTTT.

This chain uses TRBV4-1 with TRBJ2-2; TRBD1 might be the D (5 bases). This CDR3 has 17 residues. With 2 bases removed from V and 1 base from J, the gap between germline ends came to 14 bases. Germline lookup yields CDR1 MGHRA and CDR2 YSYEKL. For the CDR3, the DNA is TGCGCCAGCAGCCAACCTACCATGGGGCAGAACACCGGGGAGCTGTTTTTT. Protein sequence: CASSQPTMGQNTGELFF.

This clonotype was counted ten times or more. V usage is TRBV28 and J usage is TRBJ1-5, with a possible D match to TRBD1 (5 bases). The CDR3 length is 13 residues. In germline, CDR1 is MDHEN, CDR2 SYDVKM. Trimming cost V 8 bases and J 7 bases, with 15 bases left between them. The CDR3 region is CASRSQGDQPQHF. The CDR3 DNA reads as TGTGCCAGCCGATCGCAGGGAGACCAGCCCCAGCATTTT. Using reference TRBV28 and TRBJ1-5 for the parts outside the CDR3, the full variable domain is DVKVTQSSRYLVKRTGEKVFLECVQDMDHENMFWYRQDPGLGLRLIYFSYDVKMKEKGDIPEGYSVSREKKERFSLILESASTNQTSMYLCASRSQGDQPQHFGDGTRLSIL.

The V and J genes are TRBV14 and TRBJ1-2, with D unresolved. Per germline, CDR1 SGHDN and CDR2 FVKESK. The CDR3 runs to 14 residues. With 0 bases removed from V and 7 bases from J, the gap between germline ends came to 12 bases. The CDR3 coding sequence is TGTGCCAGCAGCCAAGATATGGTCAGGCCTGGCTACACCTTC. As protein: CASSQDMVRPGYTF.

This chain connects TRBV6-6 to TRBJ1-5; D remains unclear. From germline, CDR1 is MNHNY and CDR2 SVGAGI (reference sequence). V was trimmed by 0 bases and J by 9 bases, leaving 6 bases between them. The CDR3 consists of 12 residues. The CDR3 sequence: CASSYSEGPQHF. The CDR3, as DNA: TGTGCCAGCAGTTACTCGGAGGGGCCCCAGCATTTT.

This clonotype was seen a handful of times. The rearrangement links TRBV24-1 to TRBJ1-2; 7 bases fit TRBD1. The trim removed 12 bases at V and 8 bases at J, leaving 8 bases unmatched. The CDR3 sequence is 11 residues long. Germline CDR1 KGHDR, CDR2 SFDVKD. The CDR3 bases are TGTGCCTGCCGAACAGGGGAAGGCTACACCTTC. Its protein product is CACRTGEGYTF.

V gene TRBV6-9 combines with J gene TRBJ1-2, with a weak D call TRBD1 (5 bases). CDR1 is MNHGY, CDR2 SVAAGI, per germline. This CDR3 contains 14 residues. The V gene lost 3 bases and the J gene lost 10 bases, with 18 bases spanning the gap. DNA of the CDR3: TGTGCCAGCAGTTACACCCGGTTGGGGGAGGACTACACCTTC. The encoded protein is CASSYTRLGEDYTF.

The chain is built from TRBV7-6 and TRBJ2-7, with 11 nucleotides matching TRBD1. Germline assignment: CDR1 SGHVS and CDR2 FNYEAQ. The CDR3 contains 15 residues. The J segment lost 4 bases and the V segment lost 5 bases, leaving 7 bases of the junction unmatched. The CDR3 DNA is TGTGCCAGCAGCCACCCGGGACAGGGGGGTTACGAGCAGTACTTC. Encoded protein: CASSHPGQGGYEQYF.

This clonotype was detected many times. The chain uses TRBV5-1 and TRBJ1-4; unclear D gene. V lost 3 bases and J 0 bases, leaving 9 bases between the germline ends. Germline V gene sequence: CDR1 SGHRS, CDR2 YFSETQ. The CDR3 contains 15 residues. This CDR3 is CASSSSAATNEKLFF. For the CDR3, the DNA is TGCGCCAGCAGCTCTTCTGCCGCAACTAATGAAAAACTGTTTTTT.

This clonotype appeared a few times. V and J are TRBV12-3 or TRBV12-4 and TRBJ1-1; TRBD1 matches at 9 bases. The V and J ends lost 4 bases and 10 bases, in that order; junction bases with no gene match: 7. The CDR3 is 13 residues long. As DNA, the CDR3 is TGTGCCAGCAGTTGGAACAGGGGGCTAGGAGCTTTCTTT. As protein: CASSWNRGLGAFF.